This TCR beta chain derives from a study of blood T cell repertoires in COVID-19. Overall study context: Italy, Spain and the United States were the sources of the convalescent and acute COVID-19 samples. PBMCs, B-cell-depleted T cells, or T cells were the source of the cDNA or gDNA that made up the material.

J gave up 4 bases and V 4 bases, and 3 bases lay outside the gene matches. Per germline, CDR1 SGHRS and CDR2 YFSETQ. The CDR3 consists of 14 residues. Clones were read by immunoSEQ multiplex PCR, and TCRdb kept only the in-frame ones, dropping some. The sample has about 150,000 clones; roughly nine tenths are singletons. The chain links TRBV5-1 to TRBJ1-1, with 11 bases matching TRBD1. The sample comprised peripheral blood. The receptor was derived from a man in his fifties with acute or convalescent COVID-19. The CDR3 protein is CASSGGTGGTEAFF. The DNA for the CDR3 is TGCGCCAGCAGCGGAGGGACAGGGGGCACTGAAGCTTTCTTT.